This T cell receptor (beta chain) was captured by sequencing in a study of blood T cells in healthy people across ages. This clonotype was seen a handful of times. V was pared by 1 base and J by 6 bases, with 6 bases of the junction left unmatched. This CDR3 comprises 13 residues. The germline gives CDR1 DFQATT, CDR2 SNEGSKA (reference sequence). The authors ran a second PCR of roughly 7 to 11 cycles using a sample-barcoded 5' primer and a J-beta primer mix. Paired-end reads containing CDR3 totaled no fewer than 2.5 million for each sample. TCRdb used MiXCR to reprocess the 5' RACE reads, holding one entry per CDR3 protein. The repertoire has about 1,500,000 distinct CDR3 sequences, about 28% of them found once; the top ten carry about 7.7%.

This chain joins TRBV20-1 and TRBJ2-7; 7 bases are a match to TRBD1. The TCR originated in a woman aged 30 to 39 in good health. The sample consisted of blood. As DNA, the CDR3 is TGCAGTGCTAGAGGCGAGACAGGGCTCGAGCAGTACTTC. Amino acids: CSARGETGLEQYF.